This T cell receptor beta chain was sequenced in a study of cytomegalovirus exposure and HLA in healthy donors (dated by TCRdb to the late 2010s). Notes on the research overall: An earlier analysis of 587 of the donors reported approximately 280 Gb of sequence data and 117 million unique TCR beta sequences obtained from roughly 180 million T cells. Approximately 300 gigabases of sequencing data and 70 million to 100 million unique TCR sequences made up an early release that covered about 640 HLA-typed donors. The genetic ancestry cluster associated with self-reported Caucasian donors included around 76% of the 398 genotyped donors. The study aimed to test whether signatures of past pathogen exposure could be identified by cataloging public T cell receptors. The study profiled the T cell repertoires of about 640 subjects by immunosequencing and related them to cytomegalovirus serostatus. Besides the first cohort of 666 subjects, a separate validation cohort made up of over 95 different subjects was used. To predict cytomegalovirus infection status, the study brought together high-throughput TCR immunosequencing, statistical association of individual TCRs with disease status, and machine learning. In a later analysis, previously published TCR beta repertoires from 600 to 850 donors were re-analyzed and high-resolution HLA genotyping was added so that TCR occurrence patterns could be studied. In the later analysis, no new phenotypic data were used to find candidate immune exposures; instead, reliance was placed on TCR beta sequences and their occurrence across donors. In an earlier analysis of more than 550 of the donors, high-throughput TCR beta sequencing was used to judge whether each TCR beta V gene segment behaved as functional or pseudogenic. Donor age, sex, ethnicity and CMV serostatus were collected together with the repertoire data. A later genetic analysis took genome-wide SNP genotypes for about 55% of the 666 donors and used that subset as a discovery cohort. All discovery cohort repertoires had been generated on a single sequencing platform. Both class I and class II loci were covered by HLA typing, at four-digit resolution. The number of donors typed differed by locus, with 629-630 for A, B, C, DRB1 and DQB1, around 520 for DQA1, over 600 for DPA1, and roughly 450 for DPB1. Several DR-DQ haplotypes were treated as single units for association and clustering because of strong linkage in the cohort. Among under 450 genotyped donors of the cohort, an average of approximately 240,000 unique TCR beta nucleotide sequences were sequenced per donor, 15% to 20% of them non-productive. Overall results and qualifications from the work: HLA typing was unavailable for some donors at each locus, so association tests used only the typed subset. Most TCR sequences were observed very rarely across donors, whereas some public TCRs were present in many individuals. Because counts were too low, seventeen rarely observed V segments, including chromosome 9 orphons, were excluded from the earlier analysis of a few hundred of the donors. Correlated functional status among segregating V segments might be attributable to linkage disequilibrium, but an unknown experimental factor could not be ruled out. A group of highly shared sequence variants was considered likely to be a technical artifact of the sequencing pipeline. CMV serostatus was the only immune exposure information available for the cohort. When HLA alleles, especially DR and DQ, strongly co-occurred, attributing TCR associations to individual alleles was difficult. A further reported finding was that TCR beta sequences accurately predicted the HLA-A and HLA-B alleles for most subjects in the first cohort. A later analysis reported that several top co-occurrence clusters appeared linked to parvovirus B19, influenza, CMV and Epstein-Barr virus. V-gene and J-gene trimming of TCR beta chains was associated with a missense DCLRE1C variant in a later genetic analysis, and the association was replicated in an independent cohort. An earlier analysis of some 560 of the donors showed that most TCR beta V segments appeared in productive rearrangements either about 87% or about 30% of the time, which broadly matched IMGT annotations. Because the 87-base-pair reads could not distinguish some IMGT-functional V segments, including TRBV6-2 and TRBV6-3, those segments were excluded. According to a later analysis, TCR association rates differed among HLA loci, with DRB1 alleles showing the most associated TCRs and HLA-C alleles showing the fewest. The classifier was reported to diagnose cytomegalovirus status with high specificity and sensitivity in both the original cohort and the validation cohort. Presence/absence analyses assumed roughly uniform sequencing depth across donors, an assumption that may not hold. This cohort had only TCR beta chains sequenced, and the lack of alpha or paired-chain data limited which features could be detected. At a false discovery rate of 0.05, a later analysis linked under 20,000 TCR beta sequences to specific HLA alleles. The authors suggested that the approach could potentially be extended to other disease states and immunological phenotypes. A few of the identified cytomegalovirus-associated TCR beta chains were confirmed in vitro to be specific for cytomegalovirus antigens. Compared with equally common non-associated chains, HLA-associated TCR beta chains in a later analysis were more clonally expanded and had lower generation probabilities. A total of some 180 TCR beta chains were listed by the study as associated with cytomegalovirus. A later genetic analysis reported fewer N-insertions in productive TCRs among donors in an Asian-associated ancestry cluster than the roughly 690-donor mean. A later analysis found that most CMV-associated TCR beta chains appeared HLA-restricted, with HLA associations seemingly driven largely by CMV exposure.

The library was generated by the immunoSEQ multiplex PCR assay. For the multiplex PCR, a mixture combining 60 forward primers for TCR Vbeta segments and 13 reverse primers for TCR Jbeta segments was used. Amplification of the CDR3 region of rearranged TCR beta genes was performed with a multiplex PCR assay on genomic DNA. The Illumina HiSeq System was used to sequence the amplified TCR beta libraries as 87-base-pair reads. The authors' pipeline ran thus. A later analysis counted about 82 million unique TCR beta chains across the 550 to 800 repertoires, and some 11 million of these chains were shared by at least two donors. A nearest-neighbor algorithm error-corrected the raw reads and collapsed the reads into unique sequences, merging closely related sequences to remove PCR and sequencing errors. Alignment of CDR3 sequences to IMGT reference sequences was used to assign V, D and J gene segments. For a sequence to be retained, a match of at least six nucleotides was required to both a V gene segment and a J gene segment. Rearrangements were called productive when the CDR3 lacked stop codons and stayed in frame with V and J; all others were non-productive. CDR3 was defined according to IMGT convention as the region running from the second conserved V-encoded cysteine to the conserved J-encoded phenylalanine. Sequences without an unambiguous match to a single V gene segment were excluded from the earlier analysis of about 640 of the donors. An earlier analysis of just under 600 of the donors called V segments functional above 56.7% productive rearrangements and segregating when the between-donor standard deviation exceeded 5%. To diagnose cytomegalovirus status from the catalog of TCR beta chain sequences, a statistical classification framework was built. In a later analysis, V and J genes were assigned by comparing TCR nucleotide sequences against IMGT/GENE-DB human TR gene sequences. A later analysis assigned CDR3 sequences and most-parsimonious VDJ recombination scenarios with the TCRdist pipeline. In a later analysis, each TCR beta chain was defined by its CDR3 amino acid sequence together with its V-gene family, and reads lacking a unique V-gene family were excluded. A later analysis removed 550 to 700 highly shared, low-generation-probability nucleotide sequences to deal with suspected cross-contamination and a sequencing artifact. For each public chain, a later analysis derived a clonal expansion index from normalized ranks of inferred template counts within each repertoire. In a later analysis, generation probabilities were computed using a VDJ recombination model fitted to out-of-frame rearrangements, and the results were checked against IGoR. Hypergeometric tests were used in a later analysis to score TCR-TCR, TCR-HLA and TCR-CMV co-occurrence, with a repertoire-size bias correction applied to the TCR pairs. A later analysis estimated false discovery rates by permuting HLA or CMV assignments 20 times. In a later analysis, co-occurring TCRs were grouped using DBSCAN, with TCRdist sequence similarity added in when clustering inside HLA-allele-positive subsets. Repertoires with fewer than 30,000 or more than 120,000 public chains, plus five repertoires with anomalous nucleotide sharing, were excluded from co-occurrence clustering. Not all clones reach the TCRdb copy of this immuneACCESS table, which keeps in-frame sequences only. Checked studies attribute under half of the gap to unresolved V genes and leave the rest unexplained. V and J calls and clone size are given by that table; D and trimming were obtained from the DNA. Within this sample are 90,000 to 150,000 clones, with 77% of them counted one time only. The ten largest clonotypes hold about 3.9% of the sample.

The CDR3 covers 15 residues, taking in both the cysteine and the phenylalanine. CDR3 DNA is the only sequence kept; it has 45 bases, read in frame from the first base. CDR1 and CDR2 are read off the germline V gene as MDHEN and SYDVKM. The V end loses 8 bases and the J end loses 2 bases, and a stretch of 16 bases separates them. The cohort consisted of fewer than 700 healthy bone marrow donors. All cohort members were sampled while nominally healthy, although unrecorded immune exposures were likely present. CMV serostatus was recorded as positive for about 300 and negative for about 50% of the 666 cohort members, whereas no CMV serostatus was recorded for the donor in question. A peripheral blood sample was provided by each donor, and peripheral blood mononuclear cells were used for TCR beta sequencing. Genomic DNA was extracted from the blood cell samples with the Qiagen DNeasy Blood Extraction Kit.

A remark on this clone: There is no known antigen for this receptor. Base qualities are not recorded, but no much larger clone differs from it by a single base.

The sequence is built from TRBV28 and TRBJ1-5; the D gene is perhaps TRBD1, from 5 matching bases. Sequencing was performed on PBMCs. This receptor was taken from a human donor in good health. The CDR3 in this case is CASDGSGQGNQPQHF. The sequenced DNA: TGTGCCAGCGACGGGTCAGGGCAAGGCAATCAGCCCCAGCATTTT.